These T cell receptor beta chains were read from a single sample in a study of control samples from healthy donors and cancer patients. Profiling relied on immunoSEQ multiplex PCR, and the TCRdb table lists in-frame clones only, not all of them. The sample lists roughly 130,000 clones, approximately 86% occurring once. The sequencing sample was made of blood. These receptor sequences come from a woman in her 30s in good health. CDR3s include the opening cysteine and the closing phenylalanine or tryptophan. D genes are given only for firm matches. The size entry is marked missing in some rows and otherwise reads once, few, many or a size class.

clone_size: NA
v_call: TRBV6-2/TRBV6-3
j_call: TRBJ2-2
d_call: NA
cdr3_aa: CASSPKYTGELFF
cdr3_nt: TGTGCCAGCAGCCCTAAGTACACCGGGGAGCTGTTTTTT

clone_size: NA
v_call: TRBV6-1
j_call: TRBJ1-3
d_call: NA
cdr3_aa: CASSESTIPGNTIYF
cdr3_nt: TGTGCCAGCAGTGAAAGCACCATACCCGGAAACACCATATATTTT

clone_size: NA
v_call: TRBV30
j_call: TRBJ1-5
d_call: TRBD1
cdr3_aa: CAWNLGQGGQPQHF
cdr3_nt: TGTGCCTGGAACCTGGGACAGGGCGGGCAGCCCCAGCATTTT

clone_size: NA
v_call: TRBV4-1
j_call: TRBJ1-3
d_call: NA
cdr3_aa: CASSQHNLQGSGSGNTIYF
cdr3_nt: TGCGCCAGCAGCCAACACAATCTACAGGGTTCCGGCTCTGGAAACACCATATATTTT

clone_size: NA
v_call: TRBV15
j_call: TRBJ2-1
d_call: NA
cdr3_aa: CASGSSYNEQFF
cdr3_nt: TGTGCATCTGGGAGCTCCTACAATGAGCAGTTCTTC

clone_size: NA
v_call: TRBV5-1
j_call: TRBJ1-1
d_call: NA
cdr3_aa: CASSITTGVTEAFF
cdr3_nt: TGCGCCAGCAGCATAACCACGGGGGTCACTGAAGCTTTCTTT

clone_size: NA
v_call: TRBV19
j_call: TRBJ1-2
d_call: NA
cdr3_aa: CASSTVTRGNMAQSIGYTF
cdr3_nt: TGTGCCAGTAGTACGGTGACGCGAGGGAATATGGCTCAGTCGATAGGCTACACCTTC

clone_size: NA
v_call: TRBV7-2
j_call: TRBJ1-1
d_call: TRBD1
cdr3_aa: CASSLTQGTEAFF
cdr3_nt: TGTGCCAGCAGCTTAACACAGGGGACTGAAGCTTTCTTT

clone_size: NA
v_call: TRBV19
j_call: TRBJ1-2
d_call: NA
cdr3_aa: CASSISPSRRNYGYTF
cdr3_nt: TGTGCCAGTAGTATATCCCCCAGCAGGAGAAACTATGGCTACACCTTC

clone_size: NA
v_call: TRBV6-6
j_call: TRBJ2-7
d_call: NA
cdr3_aa: CASRPGGLGGHEQYF
cdr3_nt: TGTGCCAGCAGACCCGGGGGGCTAGGAGGTCACGAGCAGTACTTC

clone_size: few
v_call: TRBV11-2
j_call: TRBJ1-2
d_call: NA
cdr3_aa: CASSLSGHPKRANYGYTF
cdr3_nt: TGTGCCAGCAGCCTCTCGGGACACCCAAAACGGGCTAACTATGGCTACACCTTC

clone_size: NA
v_call: TRBV5-1
j_call: TRBJ2-5
d_call: TRBD1
cdr3_aa: CASSLLTGKAQETQYF
cdr3_nt: TGCGCTAGCAGCTTGTTGACAGGGAAGGCACAAGAGACCCAGTACTTC

clone_size: NA
v_call: TRBV20-1
j_call: TRBJ1-2
d_call: NA
cdr3_aa: CSARDLHGYTF
cdr3_nt: TGCAGTGCTAGAGATCTACATGGCTACACCTTC

clone_size: once
v_call: TRBV29-1
j_call: TRBJ2-7
d_call: NA
cdr3_aa: CSVEDGGPAQYF
cdr3_nt: TGCAGCGTTGAAGACGGGGGGCCGGCGCAGTACTTC

clone_size: few
v_call: TRBV6-6
j_call: TRBJ2-7
d_call: NA
cdr3_aa: CASSISLAYEQYF
cdr3_nt: TGTGCCAGCAGCATAAGTCTGGCCTACGAGCAGTACTTC

clone_size: NA
v_call: TRBV6-4
j_call: TRBJ2-3
d_call: NA
cdr3_aa: CASNSSGLTDTQYF
cdr3_nt: TGTGCCAGCAATTCGAGCGGGTTGACAGATACGCAGTATTTT

clone_size: NA
v_call: TRBV5-1
j_call: TRBJ2-7
d_call: TRBD2
cdr3_aa: CASSLETTSGNSYEQYF
cdr3_nt: TGCGCCAGCAGCTTGGAAACGACTAGCGGAAACTCCTACGAGCAGTACTTC

clone_size: NA
v_call: TRBV4-1
j_call: TRBJ2-3
d_call: NA
cdr3_aa: CASSQEQRSTDTQYF
cdr3_nt: TGCGCCAGCAGCCAAGAGCAGCGCAGCACAGATACGCAGTATTTT

clone_size: NA
v_call: TRBV15
j_call: TRBJ2-7
d_call: TRBD2
cdr3_aa: CATSRVGGTKYEQYF
cdr3_nt: TGTGCCACCAGCAGAGTGGGAGGGACTAAGTACGAGCAGTACTTC

clone_size: NA
v_call: TRBV6-6
j_call: TRBJ2-7
d_call: TRBD2
cdr3_aa: CASRTSATYEQYF
cdr3_nt: TGTGCCAGCAGAACTAGCGCTACCTACGAGCAGTACTTC

clone_size: NA
v_call: TRBV6-5
j_call: TRBJ2-6
d_call: NA
cdr3_aa: CASSIQGGGANVLTF
cdr3_nt: TGTGCCAGCAGCATACAGGGTGGTGGGGCCAACGTCCTGACTTTC

clone_size: NA
v_call: TRBV10-3
j_call: TRBJ2-1
d_call: TRBD2
cdr3_aa: CAIGPPRTSGSQNYNEQFF
cdr3_nt: TGTGCCATCGGTCCGCCAAGGACTAGCGGGAGCCAAAACTACAATGAGCAGTTCTTC

clone_size: NA
v_call: TRBV24-1
j_call: TRBJ1-2
d_call: NA
cdr3_aa: CATSDRGTAYGYTF
cdr3_nt: TGTGCCACCAGTGATCGGGGAACTGCTTATGGCTACACCTTC

clone_size: NA
v_call: TRBV5-1
j_call: TRBJ2-1
d_call: TRBD1
cdr3_aa: CASSPGTGDNEQFF
cdr3_nt: TGCGCCAGCAGCCCGGGGACAGGGGACAATGAGCAGTTCTTC

clone_size: NA
v_call: TRBV25-1
j_call: TRBJ2-7
d_call: NA
cdr3_aa: CASRGPLYEQYF
cdr3_nt: TGTGCCAGCCGAGGCCCCCTCTACGAGCAGTACTTC

clone_size: NA
v_call: TRBV5-1
j_call: TRBJ1-1
d_call: NA
cdr3_aa: CASSLGGGGNEAFF
cdr3_nt: TGCGCCAGCAGCTTGGGGGGCGGTGGGAATGAAGCTTTCTTT

clone_size: NA
v_call: TRBV5-1
j_call: TRBJ2-5
d_call: TRBD2
cdr3_aa: CASTPRGGEQETQYF
cdr3_nt: TGCGCCAGCACCCCCCGCGGGGGAGAACAAGAGACCCAGTACTTC

clone_size: NA
v_call: TRBV11-2
j_call: TRBJ2-7
d_call: TRBD2
cdr3_aa: CASSSSSGREHYEQYF
cdr3_nt: TGTGCCAGCAGCTCCTCTAGCGGGAGGGAACACTACGAGCAGTACTTC

clone_size: NA
v_call: TRBV5-1
j_call: TRBJ2-7
d_call: NA
cdr3_aa: CASSLVHRDEQYF
cdr3_nt: TGCGCCAGCAGCTTGGTTCACAGGGACGAGCAGTACTTC

clone_size: NA
v_call: TRBV13
j_call: TRBJ1-2
d_call: NA
cdr3_aa: CASSSAQGTNGYTF
cdr3_nt: TGTGCCAGCAGCTCCGCCCAAGGGACAAATGGCTACACCTTC

clone_size: once
v_call: TRBV20-1
j_call: TRBJ2-3
d_call: NA
cdr3_aa: CSGLNTDTQYF
cdr3_nt: TGCAGTGGGCTGAACACAGATACGCAGTATTTT

clone_size: NA
v_call: TRBV7-8
j_call: TRBJ2-7
d_call: NA
cdr3_aa: CASTESREQYF
cdr3_nt: TGTGCCAGCACAGAGAGTAGGGAGCAGTACTTC

clone_size: NA
v_call: TRBV23-1
j_call: TRBJ1-1
d_call: NA
cdr3_aa: CASSRSKPLNTEAFF
cdr3_nt: TGCGCCAGCAGTCGCTCTAAGCCCTTGAACACTGAAGCTTTCTTT

clone_size: NA
v_call: TRBV27
j_call: TRBJ1-6
d_call: NA
cdr3_aa: CASSLISPGEPFNSPLHF
cdr3_nt: TGTGCCAGCAGTTTAATTTCCCCGGGTGAACCCTTTAATTCACCCCTCCACTTT

clone_size: few
v_call: TRBV5-1
j_call: TRBJ2-7
d_call: TRBD1
cdr3_aa: CASSLGWTGGSYEQYF
cdr3_nt: TGCGCCAGCAGCTTGGGTTGGACAGGCGGTTCCTACGAGCAGTACTTC

clone_size: NA
v_call: TRBV6-1
j_call: TRBJ1-6
d_call: NA
cdr3_aa: CASSESDSPNSPLHF
cdr3_nt: TGTGCCAGCAGTGAAAGTGACAGTCCTAATTCACCCCTCCACTTT

clone_size: once
v_call: TRBV20-1
j_call: TRBJ2-1
d_call: NA
cdr3_aa: CSASRQAQGEQFF
cdr3_nt: TGCAGTGCTAGTAGGCAGGCCCAAGGGGAGCAGTTCTTC

clone_size: NA
v_call: TRBV11-1
j_call: TRBJ2-2
d_call: NA
cdr3_aa: CASSLGGVTGELFF
cdr3_nt: TGTGCCAGCAGCTTGGGGGGCGTCACCGGGGAGCTGTTTTTT

clone_size: NA
v_call: TRBV30
j_call: TRBJ1-4
d_call: TRBD1
cdr3_aa: CALWTGAEKLFF
cdr3_nt: TGTGCCTTATGGACAGGGGCCGAAAAACTGTTTTTT

clone_size: NA
v_call: TRBV5-4
j_call: TRBJ2-7
d_call: TRBD1
cdr3_aa: CASSSLTGGNEQYF
cdr3_nt: TGTGCCAGCAGCTCGCTGACAGGGGGCAACGAGCAGTACTTC

clone_size: NA
v_call: TRBV7-9
j_call: TRBJ2-3
d_call: TRBD2
cdr3_aa: CASSSLAGKRNTQYF
cdr3_nt: TGTGCCAGCAGCTCCCTAGCGGGTAAACGGAATACGCAGTATTTT

clone_size: NA
v_call: TRBV25-1
j_call: TRBJ2-7
d_call: NA
cdr3_aa: CASSESPVYEQYF
cdr3_nt: TGTGCCAGCAGTGAAAGCCCGGTCTACGAGCAGTACTTC

clone_size: NA
v_call: TRBV19
j_call: TRBJ2-5
d_call: TRBD2
cdr3_aa: CASSIFSGSVQETQYF
cdr3_nt: TGTGCCAGTAGTATATTTAGCGGGAGCGTTCAAGAGACCCAGTACTTC

clone_size: NA
v_call: TRBV5-1
j_call: TRBJ1-1
d_call: NA
cdr3_aa: CASSLGETRGAFF
cdr3_nt: TGCGCCAGCAGCTTGGGTGAGACCCGGGGAGCTTTCTTT

clone_size: NA
v_call: TRBV12-5
j_call: TRBJ2-7
d_call: TRBD1
cdr3_aa: CASGFDRGYEQYF
cdr3_nt: TGTGCTAGTGGTTTTGACAGGGGCTACGAGCAGTACTTC

clone_size: NA
v_call: TRBV3-1/TRBV3-2
j_call: TRBJ2-3
d_call: NA
cdr3_aa: CASSPLPWGDTQYF
cdr3_nt: TGTGCCAGCAGCCCCCTCCCGTGGGGAGATACGCAGTATTTT

clone_size: NA
v_call: TRBV9
j_call: TRBJ2-2
d_call: NA
cdr3_aa: CASRRGTLANTGELFF
cdr3_nt: TGTGCCAGCAGACGTGGGACTCTCGCGAACACCGGGGAGCTGTTTTTT

clone_size: NA
v_call: TRBV2
j_call: TRBJ2-2
d_call: NA
cdr3_aa: CASNWDLSTGELFF
cdr3_nt: TGTGCCAGCAATTGGGATCTGTCCACCGGGGAGCTGTTTTTT